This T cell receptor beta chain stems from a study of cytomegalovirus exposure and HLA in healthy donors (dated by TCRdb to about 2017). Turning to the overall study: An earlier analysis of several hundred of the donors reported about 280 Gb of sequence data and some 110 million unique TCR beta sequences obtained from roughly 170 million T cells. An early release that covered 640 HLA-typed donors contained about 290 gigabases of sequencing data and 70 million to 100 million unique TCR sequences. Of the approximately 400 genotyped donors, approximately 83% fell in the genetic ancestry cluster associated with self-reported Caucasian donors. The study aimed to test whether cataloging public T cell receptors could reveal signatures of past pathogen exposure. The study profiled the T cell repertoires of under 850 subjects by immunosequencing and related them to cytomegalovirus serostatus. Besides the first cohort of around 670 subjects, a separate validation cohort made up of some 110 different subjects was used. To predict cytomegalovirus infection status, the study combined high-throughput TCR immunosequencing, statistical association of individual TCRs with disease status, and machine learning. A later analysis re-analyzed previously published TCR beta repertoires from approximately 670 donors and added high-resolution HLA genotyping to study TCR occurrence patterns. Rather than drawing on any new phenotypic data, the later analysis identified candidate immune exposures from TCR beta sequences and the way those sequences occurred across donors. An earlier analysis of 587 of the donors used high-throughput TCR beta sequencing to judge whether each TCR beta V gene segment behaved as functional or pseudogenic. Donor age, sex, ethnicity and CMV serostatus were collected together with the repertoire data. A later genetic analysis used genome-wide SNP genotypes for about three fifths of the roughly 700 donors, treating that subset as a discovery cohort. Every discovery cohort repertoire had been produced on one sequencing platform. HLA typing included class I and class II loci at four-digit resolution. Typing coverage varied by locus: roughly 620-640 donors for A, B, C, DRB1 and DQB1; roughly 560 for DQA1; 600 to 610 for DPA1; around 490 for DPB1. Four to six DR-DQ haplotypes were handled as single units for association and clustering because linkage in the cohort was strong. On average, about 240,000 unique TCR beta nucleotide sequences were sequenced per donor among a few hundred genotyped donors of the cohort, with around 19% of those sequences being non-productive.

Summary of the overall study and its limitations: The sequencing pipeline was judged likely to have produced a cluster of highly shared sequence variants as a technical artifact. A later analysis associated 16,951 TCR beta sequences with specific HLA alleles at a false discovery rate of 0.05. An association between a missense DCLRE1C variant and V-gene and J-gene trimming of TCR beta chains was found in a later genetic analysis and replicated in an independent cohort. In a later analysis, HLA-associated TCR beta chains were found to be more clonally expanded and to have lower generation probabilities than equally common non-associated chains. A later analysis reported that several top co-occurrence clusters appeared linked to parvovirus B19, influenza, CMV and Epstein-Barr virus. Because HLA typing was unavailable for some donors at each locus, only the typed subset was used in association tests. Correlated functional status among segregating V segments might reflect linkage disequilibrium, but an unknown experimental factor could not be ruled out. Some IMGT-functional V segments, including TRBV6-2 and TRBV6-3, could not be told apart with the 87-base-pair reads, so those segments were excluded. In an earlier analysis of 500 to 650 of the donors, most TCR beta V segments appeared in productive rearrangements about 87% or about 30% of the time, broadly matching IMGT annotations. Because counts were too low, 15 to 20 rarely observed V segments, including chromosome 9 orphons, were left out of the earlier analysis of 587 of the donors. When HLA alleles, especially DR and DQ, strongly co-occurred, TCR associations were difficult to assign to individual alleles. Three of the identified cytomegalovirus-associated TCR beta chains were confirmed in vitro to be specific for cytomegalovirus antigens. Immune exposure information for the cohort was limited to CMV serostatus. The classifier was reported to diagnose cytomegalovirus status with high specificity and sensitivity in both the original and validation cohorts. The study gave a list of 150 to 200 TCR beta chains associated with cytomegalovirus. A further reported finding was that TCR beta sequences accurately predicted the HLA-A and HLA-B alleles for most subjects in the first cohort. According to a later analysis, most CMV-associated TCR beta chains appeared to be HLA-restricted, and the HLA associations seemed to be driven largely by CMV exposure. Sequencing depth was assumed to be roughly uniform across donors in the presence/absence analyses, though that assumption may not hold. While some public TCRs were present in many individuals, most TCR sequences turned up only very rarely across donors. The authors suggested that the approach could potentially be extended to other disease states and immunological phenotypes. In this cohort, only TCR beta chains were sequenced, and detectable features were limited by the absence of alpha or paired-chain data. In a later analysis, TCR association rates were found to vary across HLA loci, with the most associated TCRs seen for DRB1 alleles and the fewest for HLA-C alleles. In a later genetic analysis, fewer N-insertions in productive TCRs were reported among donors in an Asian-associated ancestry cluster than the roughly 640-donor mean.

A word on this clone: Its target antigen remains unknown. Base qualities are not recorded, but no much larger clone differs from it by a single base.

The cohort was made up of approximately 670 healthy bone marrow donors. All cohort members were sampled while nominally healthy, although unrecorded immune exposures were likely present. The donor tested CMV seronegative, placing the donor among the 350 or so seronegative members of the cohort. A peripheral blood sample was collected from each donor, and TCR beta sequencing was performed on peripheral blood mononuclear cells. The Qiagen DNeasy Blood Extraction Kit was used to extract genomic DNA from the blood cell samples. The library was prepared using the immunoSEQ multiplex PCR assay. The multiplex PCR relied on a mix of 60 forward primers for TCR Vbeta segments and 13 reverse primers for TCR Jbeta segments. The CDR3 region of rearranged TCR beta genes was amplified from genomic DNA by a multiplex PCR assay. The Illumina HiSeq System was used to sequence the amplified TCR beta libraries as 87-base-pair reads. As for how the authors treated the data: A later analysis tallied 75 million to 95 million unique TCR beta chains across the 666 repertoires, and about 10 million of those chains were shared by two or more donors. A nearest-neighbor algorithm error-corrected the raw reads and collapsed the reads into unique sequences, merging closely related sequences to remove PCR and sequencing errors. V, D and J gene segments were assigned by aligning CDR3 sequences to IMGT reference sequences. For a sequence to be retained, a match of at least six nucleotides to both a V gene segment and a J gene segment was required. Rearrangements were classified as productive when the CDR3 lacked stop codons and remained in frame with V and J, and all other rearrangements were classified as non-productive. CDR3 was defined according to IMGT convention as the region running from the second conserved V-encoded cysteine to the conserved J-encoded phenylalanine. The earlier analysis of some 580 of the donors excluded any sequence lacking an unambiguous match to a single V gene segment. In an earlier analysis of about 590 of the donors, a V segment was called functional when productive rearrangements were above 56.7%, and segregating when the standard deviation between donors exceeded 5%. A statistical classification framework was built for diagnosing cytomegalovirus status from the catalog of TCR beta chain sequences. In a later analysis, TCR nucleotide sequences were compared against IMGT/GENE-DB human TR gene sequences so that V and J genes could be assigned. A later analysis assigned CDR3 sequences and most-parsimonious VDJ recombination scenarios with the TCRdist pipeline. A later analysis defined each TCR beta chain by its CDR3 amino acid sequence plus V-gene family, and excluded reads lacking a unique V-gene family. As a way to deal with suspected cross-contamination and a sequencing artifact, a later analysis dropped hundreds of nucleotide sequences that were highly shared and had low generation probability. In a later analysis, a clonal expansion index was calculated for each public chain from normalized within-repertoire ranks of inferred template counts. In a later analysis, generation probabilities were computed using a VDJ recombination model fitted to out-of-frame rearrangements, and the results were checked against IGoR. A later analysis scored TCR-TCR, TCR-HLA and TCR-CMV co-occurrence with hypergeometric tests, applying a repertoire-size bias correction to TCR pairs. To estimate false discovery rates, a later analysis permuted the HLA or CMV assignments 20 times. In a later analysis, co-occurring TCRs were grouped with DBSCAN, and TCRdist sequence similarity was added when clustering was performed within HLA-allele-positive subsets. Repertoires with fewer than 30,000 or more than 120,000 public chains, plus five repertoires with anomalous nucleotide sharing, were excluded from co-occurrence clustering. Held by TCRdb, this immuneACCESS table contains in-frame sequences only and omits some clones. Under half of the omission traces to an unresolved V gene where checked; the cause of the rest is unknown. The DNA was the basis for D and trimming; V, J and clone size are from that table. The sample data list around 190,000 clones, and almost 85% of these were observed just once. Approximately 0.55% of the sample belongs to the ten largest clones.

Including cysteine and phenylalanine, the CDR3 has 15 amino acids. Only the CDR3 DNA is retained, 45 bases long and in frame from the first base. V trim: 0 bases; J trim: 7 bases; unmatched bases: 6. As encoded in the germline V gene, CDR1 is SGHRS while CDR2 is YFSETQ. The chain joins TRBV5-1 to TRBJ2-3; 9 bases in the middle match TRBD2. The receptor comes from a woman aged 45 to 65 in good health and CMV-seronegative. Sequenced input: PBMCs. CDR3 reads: CASSLAPTSGNTQYF. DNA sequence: TGCGCCAGCAGCTTGGCGCCGACTAGCGGTAATACGCAGTATTTT.